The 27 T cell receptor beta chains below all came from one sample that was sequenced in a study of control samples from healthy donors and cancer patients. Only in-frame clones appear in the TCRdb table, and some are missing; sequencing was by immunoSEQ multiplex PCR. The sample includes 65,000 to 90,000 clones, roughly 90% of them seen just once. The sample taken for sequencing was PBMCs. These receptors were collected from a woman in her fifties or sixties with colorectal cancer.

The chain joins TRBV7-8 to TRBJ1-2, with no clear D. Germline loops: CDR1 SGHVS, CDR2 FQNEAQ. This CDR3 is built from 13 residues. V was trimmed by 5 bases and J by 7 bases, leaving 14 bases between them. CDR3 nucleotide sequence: TGTGCCAGCAGCACCGAGACTGGGCTTGGCTACACCTTC. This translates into CASSTETGLGYTF.

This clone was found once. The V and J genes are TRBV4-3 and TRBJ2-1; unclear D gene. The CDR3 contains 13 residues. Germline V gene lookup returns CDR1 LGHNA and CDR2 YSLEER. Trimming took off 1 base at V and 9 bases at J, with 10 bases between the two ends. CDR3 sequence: CASSQGPFGEQFF. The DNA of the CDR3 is TGCGCCAGCAGCCAAGGACCATTTGGTGAGCAGTTCTTC.

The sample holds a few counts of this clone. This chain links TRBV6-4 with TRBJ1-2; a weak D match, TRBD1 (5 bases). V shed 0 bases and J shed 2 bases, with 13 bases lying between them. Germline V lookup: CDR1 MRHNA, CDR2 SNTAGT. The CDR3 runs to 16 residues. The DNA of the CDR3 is TGTGCCAGCAGTGACTCTGTTGGGGCAGACAACTATGGCTACACCTTC. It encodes CASSDSVGADNYGYTF.

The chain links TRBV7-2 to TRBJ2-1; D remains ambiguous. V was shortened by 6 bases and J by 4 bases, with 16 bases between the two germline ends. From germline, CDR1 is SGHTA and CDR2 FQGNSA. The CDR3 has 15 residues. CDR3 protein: CASSHSHSAYNEQFF. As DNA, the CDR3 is TGTGCCAGCAGTCACAGCCATTCGGCATACAATGAGCAGTTCTTC.

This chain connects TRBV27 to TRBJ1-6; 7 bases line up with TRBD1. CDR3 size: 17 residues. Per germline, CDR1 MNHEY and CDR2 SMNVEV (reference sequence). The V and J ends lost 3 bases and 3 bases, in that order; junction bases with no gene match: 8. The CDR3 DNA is TGTGCCAGCAGTTTCCGCGGCCAGGGGGTCTATAATTCACCCCTCCACTTT. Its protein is CASSFRGQGVYNSPLHF.

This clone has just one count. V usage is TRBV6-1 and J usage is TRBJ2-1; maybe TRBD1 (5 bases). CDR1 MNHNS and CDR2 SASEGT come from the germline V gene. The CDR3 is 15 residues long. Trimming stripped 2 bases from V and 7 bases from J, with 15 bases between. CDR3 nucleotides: TGTGCCAGCAGTGAACAGGGCAGAATCATGAATGAGCAGTTCTTC. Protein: CASSEQGRIMNEQFF.

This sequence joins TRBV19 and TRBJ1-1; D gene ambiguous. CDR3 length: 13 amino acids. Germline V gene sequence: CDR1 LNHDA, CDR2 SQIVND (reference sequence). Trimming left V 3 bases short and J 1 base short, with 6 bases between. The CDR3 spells CASSMRRNTEAFF. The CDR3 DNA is TGTGCCAGTAGTATGAGGAGGAACACTGAAGCTTTCTTT.

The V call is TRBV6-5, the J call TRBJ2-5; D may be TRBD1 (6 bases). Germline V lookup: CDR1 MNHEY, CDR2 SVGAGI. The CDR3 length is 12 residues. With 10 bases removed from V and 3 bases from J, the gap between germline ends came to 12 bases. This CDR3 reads CATTGSEETQYF. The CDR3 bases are TGTGCCACTACAGGGTCAGAAGAGACCCAGTACTTC.

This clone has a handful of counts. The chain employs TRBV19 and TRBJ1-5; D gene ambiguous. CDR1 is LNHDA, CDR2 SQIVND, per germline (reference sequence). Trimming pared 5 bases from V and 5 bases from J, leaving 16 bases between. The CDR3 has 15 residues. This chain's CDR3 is CASSGIRWTDQPQHF. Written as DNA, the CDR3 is TGTGCCAGTAGTGGGATTAGGTGGACCGATCAGCCCCAGCATTTT.

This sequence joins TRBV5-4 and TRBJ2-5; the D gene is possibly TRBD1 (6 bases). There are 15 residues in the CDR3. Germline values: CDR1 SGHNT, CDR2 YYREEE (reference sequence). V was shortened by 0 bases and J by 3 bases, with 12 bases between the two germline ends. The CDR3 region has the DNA TGTGCCAGCAGCTTGGCCCCCACAGGGAAAGAGACCCAGTACTTC. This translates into CASSLAPTGKETQYF. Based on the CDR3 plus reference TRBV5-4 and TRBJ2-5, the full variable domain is ETGVTQSPTHLIKTRGQQVTLRCSSQSGHNTVSWYQQALGQGPQFIFQYYREEENGRGNFPPRFSGLQFPNYSSELNVNALELDDSALYLCASSLAPTGKETQYFGPGTRLLVL.

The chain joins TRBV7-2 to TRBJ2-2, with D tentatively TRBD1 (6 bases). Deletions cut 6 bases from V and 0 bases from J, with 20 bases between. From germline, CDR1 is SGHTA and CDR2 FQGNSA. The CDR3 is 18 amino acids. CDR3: CASSSLIQGFTNTGELFF. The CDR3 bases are TGTGCCAGCAGTTCCCTCATACAGGGCTTTACGAACACCGGGGAGCTGTTTTTT.

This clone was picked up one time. CDR3 protein: CASSAANSQIPNTEAFF. The CDR3 region has the DNA TGTGCCAGCAGCGCAGCAAATTCACAGATACCGAACACTGAAGCTTTCTTT. The rearrangement joins TRBV9 to TRBJ1-1; D is unresolved. The germline V gene has CDR1 SGDLS and CDR2 YYNGEE. This CDR3 region has 17 residues. Between the trimmed V and J ends, which lost 3 bases and 1 base, there was a span of 19 bases.

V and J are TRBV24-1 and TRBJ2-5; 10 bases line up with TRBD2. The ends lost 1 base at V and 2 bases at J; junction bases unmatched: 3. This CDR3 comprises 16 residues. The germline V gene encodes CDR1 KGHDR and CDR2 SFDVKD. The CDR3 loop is CATSDFTSGTQETQYF. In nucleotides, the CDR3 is TGTGCCACCAGTGATTTCACTAGCGGGACACAAGAGACCCAGTACTTC.

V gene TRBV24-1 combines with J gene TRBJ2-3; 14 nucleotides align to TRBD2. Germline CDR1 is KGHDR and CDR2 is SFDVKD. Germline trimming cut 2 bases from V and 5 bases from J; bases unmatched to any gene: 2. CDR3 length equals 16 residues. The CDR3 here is CATSDWTSGGQDTQYF. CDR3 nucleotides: TGTGCCACCAGTGATTGGACTAGCGGGGGGCAAGATACGCAGTATTTT.

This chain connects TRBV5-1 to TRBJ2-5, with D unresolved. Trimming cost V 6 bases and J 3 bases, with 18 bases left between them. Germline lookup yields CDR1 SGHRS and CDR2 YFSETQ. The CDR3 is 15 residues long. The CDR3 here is CASTKSRTAKETQYF. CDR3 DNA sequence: TGCGCCAGCACCAAAAGCAGGACGGCGAAAGAGACCCAGTACTTC.

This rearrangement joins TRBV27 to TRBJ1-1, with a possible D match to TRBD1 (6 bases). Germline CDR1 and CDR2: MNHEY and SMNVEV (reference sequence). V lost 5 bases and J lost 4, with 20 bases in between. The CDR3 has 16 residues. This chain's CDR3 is CASSPTPQGLGTEAFF. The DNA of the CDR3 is TGTGCCAGCAGTCCAACCCCACAGGGATTGGGCACTGAAGCTTTCTTT.

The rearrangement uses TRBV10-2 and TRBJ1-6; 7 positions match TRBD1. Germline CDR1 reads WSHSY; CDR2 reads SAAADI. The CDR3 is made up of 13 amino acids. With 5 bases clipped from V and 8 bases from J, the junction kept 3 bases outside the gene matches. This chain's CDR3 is CASSFTGDSPLHF. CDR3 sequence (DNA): TGCGCCAGCAGTTTCACAGGGGATTCACCCCTCCACTTT.

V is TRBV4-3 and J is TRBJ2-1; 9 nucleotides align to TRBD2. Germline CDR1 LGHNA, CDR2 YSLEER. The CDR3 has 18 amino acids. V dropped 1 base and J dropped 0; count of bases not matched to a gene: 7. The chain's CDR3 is CASSQARAGGSSYNEQFF. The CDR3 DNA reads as TGCGCCAGCAGCCAAGCCAGAGCGGGGGGTTCCTCCTACAATGAGCAGTTCTTC.

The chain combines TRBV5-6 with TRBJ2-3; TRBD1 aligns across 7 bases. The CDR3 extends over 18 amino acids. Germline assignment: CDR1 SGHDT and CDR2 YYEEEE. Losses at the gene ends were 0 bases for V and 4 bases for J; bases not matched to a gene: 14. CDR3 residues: CASSLDLLDRLGADTQYF. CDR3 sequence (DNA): TGTGCCAGCAGCTTGGACCTGCTGGACAGGCTGGGGGCAGATACGCAGTATTTT.

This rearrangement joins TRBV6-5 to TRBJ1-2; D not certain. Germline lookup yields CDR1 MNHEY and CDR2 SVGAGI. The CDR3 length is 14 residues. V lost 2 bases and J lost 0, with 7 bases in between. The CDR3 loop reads CASSYRVANYGYTF. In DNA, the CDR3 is TGTGCCAGCAGTTACCGCGTAGCTAACTATGGCTACACCTTC.

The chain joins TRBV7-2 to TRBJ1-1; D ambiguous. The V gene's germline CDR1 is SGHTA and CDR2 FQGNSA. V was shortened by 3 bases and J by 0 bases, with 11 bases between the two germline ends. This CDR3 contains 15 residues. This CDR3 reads CASSFFGRVNTEAFF. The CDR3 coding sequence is TGTGCCAGCAGCTTCTTTGGGCGCGTGAACACTGAAGCTTTCTTT.

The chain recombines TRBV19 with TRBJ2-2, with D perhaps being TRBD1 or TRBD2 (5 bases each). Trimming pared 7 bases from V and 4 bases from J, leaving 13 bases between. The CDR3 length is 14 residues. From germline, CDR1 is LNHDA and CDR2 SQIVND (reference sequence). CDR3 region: CASNEGMGTGELFF. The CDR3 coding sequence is TGTGCCAGTAACGAGGGGATGGGCACCGGGGAGCTGTTTTTT.

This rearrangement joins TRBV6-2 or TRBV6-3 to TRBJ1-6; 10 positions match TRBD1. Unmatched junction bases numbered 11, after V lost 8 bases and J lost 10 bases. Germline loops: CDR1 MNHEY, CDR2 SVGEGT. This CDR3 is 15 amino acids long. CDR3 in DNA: TGTGCCAGCCGTTCTCGAGGACAGGGGGACTCACCCCTCCACTTT. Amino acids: CASRSRGQGDSPLHF.

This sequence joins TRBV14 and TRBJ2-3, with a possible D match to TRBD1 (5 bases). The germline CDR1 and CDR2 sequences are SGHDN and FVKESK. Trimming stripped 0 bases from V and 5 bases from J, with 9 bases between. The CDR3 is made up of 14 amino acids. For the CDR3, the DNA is TGTGCCAGCAGCCAAGACCAGGGTTTAGATACGCAGTATTTT. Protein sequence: CASSQDQGLDTQYF.

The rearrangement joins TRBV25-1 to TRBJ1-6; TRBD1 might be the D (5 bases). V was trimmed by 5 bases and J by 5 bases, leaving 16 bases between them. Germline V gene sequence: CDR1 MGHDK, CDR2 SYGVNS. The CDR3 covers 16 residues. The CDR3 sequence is CASSRGVSSDNSPLHF. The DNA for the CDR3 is TGTGCCAGCAGTCGGGGGGTTAGTAGTGATAATTCACCCCTCCACTTT.

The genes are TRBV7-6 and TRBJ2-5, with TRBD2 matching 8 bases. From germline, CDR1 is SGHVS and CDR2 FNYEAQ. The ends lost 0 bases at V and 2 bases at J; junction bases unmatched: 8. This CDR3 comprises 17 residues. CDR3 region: CASSLATPRGGQETQYF. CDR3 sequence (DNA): TGTGCCAGCAGCTTAGCCACTCCCCGGGGGGGTCAAGAGACCCAGTACTTC.

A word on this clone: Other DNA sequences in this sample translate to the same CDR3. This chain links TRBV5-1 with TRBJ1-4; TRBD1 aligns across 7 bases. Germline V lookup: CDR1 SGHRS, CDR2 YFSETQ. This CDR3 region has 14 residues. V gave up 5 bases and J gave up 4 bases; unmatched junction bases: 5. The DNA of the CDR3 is TGCGCCAGCAGTCCGGGACAGATTAATGAAAAACTGTTTTTT. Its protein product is CASSPGQINEKLFF.